This is a list of T cell receptor beta chains from one sample in a study of blood T cell repertoires in COVID-19. Sequencing used immunoSEQ multiplex PCR; TCRdb keeps in-frame clones, though not all of them. The sample carries around 55,000 clones, approximately 85% recorded once. Sequencing was carried out using peripheral blood. The receptors shown here come from a human donor in a cohort sampled during active COVID-19. Both conserved end residues are part of each CDR3. A D gene is named only where the DNA matches it firmly. Clone size is given for some rows only: seen once, a few or many times, or a class if the clone is expanded.

D: TRBD2
J: TRBJ2-1
size: NA
V: TRBV5-4
DNA: TGTGCCAGCCTACTAGCGGGAGTCAATGAGCAGTTCTTC
CDR3: CASLLAGVNEQFF

D: NA
J: TRBJ2-7
size: NA
V: TRBV27
DNA: TGTGCCAGCAGTCTGACTAGTTCCTACGAGCAGTACTTC
CDR3: CASSLTSSYEQYF

D: TRBD2
J: TRBJ2-5
size: NA
V: TRBV6-5
DNA: TGTGCCAGCAGTTACTCGCGGGGGGTGGGGACCCAGTACTTC
CDR3: CASSYSRGVGTQYF

D: NA
J: TRBJ1-2
size: NA
V: TRBV3-1/TRBV3-2
DNA: TGTGCCAGCAGCCAAGCAGGGCTTGGCTACACCTTC
CDR3: CASSQAGLGYTF

D: TRBD2
J: TRBJ2-2
size: NA
V: TRBV7-9
DNA: TGTGCCAGCAGCTCATGGGGGGGAAGGAACACCGGGGAGCTGTTTTTT
CDR3: CASSSWGGRNTGELFF

D: NA
J: TRBJ2-1
size: NA
V: TRBV4-3
DNA: TGCGCCAGCAGCCAACAAAGGGAGGAATCCTACAATGAGCAGTTCTTC
CDR3: CASSQQREESYNEQFF

D: TRBD2
J: TRBJ2-3
size: NA
V: TRBV9
DNA: TGTGCCAGCAGCGTAGATGAAGGGCCTGGGCTAGCGGGAAGGGATACGCAGTATTTT
CDR3: CASSVDEGPGLAGRDTQYF

D: TRBD2
J: TRBJ2-7
size: NA
V: TRBV7-9
DNA: TGTGCCAGCAGCCCCCGACTAGCGTCTTCCTACGAGCAGTACTTC
CDR3: CASSPRLASSYEQYF

D: NA
J: TRBJ2-7
size: NA
V: TRBV7-2
DNA: TGTGCCAGCAGCTTCACTAGCAGTAGTTACGAGCAGTACTTC
CDR3: CASSFTSSSYEQYF

D: NA
J: TRBJ2-7
size: NA
V: TRBV7-2
DNA: TGTGCCAGCAGCTTGGCTCTAGCCTCCTACGAGCAGTACTTC
CDR3: CASSLALASYEQYF

D: NA
J: TRBJ1-2
size: NA
V: TRBV4-3
DNA: TGCGCCAGCAGCCAACTTTCCTCTTATGGCTACACCTTC
CDR3: CASSQLSSYGYTF

D: NA
J: TRBJ1-2
size: many
V: TRBV11-2
DNA: TGTGCCAGCAGCTTAACCCCCGGGTGGAACTATGGCTACACCTTC
CDR3: CASSLTPGWNYGYTF

D: TRBD2
J: TRBJ2-1
size: NA
V: TRBV11-2
DNA: TGTGCCAGCAGCCAAGCGGGAGGGGGCTACAATGAGCAGTTCTTC
CDR3: CASSQAGGGYNEQFF

D: TRBD1
J: TRBJ2-7
size: once
V: TRBV5-1
DNA: TGCGCCAGCAGCATGACAGGGATCGAGCAGTACTTC
CDR3: CASSMTGIEQYF

D: TRBD1
J: TRBJ1-6
size: NA
V: TRBV5-4
DNA: TGTGCCAGCAGTCGTCAACTACAGGGGAATTCACCCCTCCACTTT
CDR3: CASSRQLQGNSPLHF

D: TRBD1
J: TRBJ2-7
size: NA
V: TRBV19
DNA: TGTGCCAGTAGTCCCCAGGGGGTCCCTCACTACGAGCAGTACTTC
CDR3: CASSPQGVPHYEQYF

D: TRBD2
J: TRBJ2-3
size: NA
V: TRBV6-5
DNA: TGTGCCAGCTCGAACCTAGCGGTCACAGATACGCAGTATTTT
CDR3: CASSNLAVTDTQYF

D: NA
J: TRBJ1-2
size: once
V: TRBV7-8
DNA: TGTGCCAGCAGCTCAAATAGAGGTCGTCTAGAGGGCTACACCTTC
CDR3: CASSSNRGRLEGYTF

D: TRBD2
J: TRBJ2-1
size: NA
V: TRBV27
DNA: TGTGCCAGCAGCCTAAATAGCGGGATGGGATCCTACAATGAGCAGTTCTTC
CDR3: CASSLNSGMGSYNEQFF

D: TRBD2
J: TRBJ2-7
size: NA
V: TRBV18
DNA: TGTGCCAGCTCACCTAGCTGGACACCTGGGGGACTAGATTACGAGCAGTACTTC
CDR3: CASSPSWTPGGLDYEQYF

D: NA
J: TRBJ2-3
size: NA
V: TRBV10-3
DNA: TGTGCCATCAGTGGGACAGACACAGATACGCAGTATTTT
CDR3: CAISGTDTDTQYF

D: TRBD2
J: TRBJ2-1
size: NA
V: TRBV2
DNA: TGTGCCAGCAGCCCCGGGGTAGCGGGAGGGGGGGAGCAGTTCTTC
CDR3: CASSPGVAGGGEQFF

D: NA
J: TRBJ2-7
size: NA
V: TRBV4-3
DNA: TGCGCCAGCAGCCAGAGACTTCTCTACGAGCAGTACTTC
CDR3: CASSQRLLYEQYF

D: TRBD2
J: TRBJ2-5
size: NA
V: TRBV7-2
DNA: TGTGCCAGCAGTCAGAGTGGGGGGGTGCGGGAGACCCAGTACTTC
CDR3: CASSQSGGVRETQYF

D: NA
J: TRBJ2-1
size: NA
V: TRBV19
DNA: TGTGCCAGTAACCGGAAGGGGTACAATGAGCAGTTCTTC
CDR3: CASNRKGYNEQFF

D: TRBD1
J: TRBJ1-5
size: NA
V: TRBV19
DNA: TGTGCCAGTAGTATCGGACAGGGGAATCAGCCCCAGCATTTT
CDR3: CASSIGQGNQPQHF

D: TRBD1
J: TRBJ2-3
size: NA
V: TRBV25-1
DNA: TGTGCCAGCAGTCCACAGGGGGCTCTTAGCACAGATACGCAGTATTTT
CDR3: CASSPQGALSTDTQYF

D: NA
J: TRBJ1-1
size: NA
V: TRBV19
DNA: TGTGCCAGCACTCTCGTACGTTCCCCGAACACTGAAGCTTTCTTT
CDR3: CASTLVRSPNTEAFF

D: TRBD1
J: TRBJ2-2
size: NA
V: TRBV18
DNA: TGTGCCAGCTCACCACAGCAGACAGGGATCACCGGGGAGCTGTTTTTT
CDR3: CASSPQQTGITGELFF

D: NA
J: TRBJ2-2
size: few
V: TRBV7-8
DNA: TGTGCCAGCGGACCACTAGCAGACACCGGGGAGCTGTTTTTT
CDR3: CASGPLADTGELFF

D: NA
J: TRBJ2-5
size: NA
V: TRBV2
DNA: TGTGCCAGCGCGGGGGGACAGCCGTACTTC
CDR3: CASAGGQPYF

D: TRBD1
J: TRBJ2-7
size: NA
V: TRBV11-2
DNA: TGTGCCAGCAGCTCCGGGGACAGGGTTGACGAGCAGTACTTC
CDR3: CASSSGDRVDEQYF

D: TRBD2
J: TRBJ2-1
size: NA
V: TRBV3-1/TRBV3-2
DNA: TGTGCCAGCAGCCCCACGTCTAGCGGGAGATGGTCCTACAATGAGCAGTTCTTC
CDR3: CASSPTSSGRWSYNEQFF

D: TRBD1
J: TRBJ2-5
size: NA
V: TRBV28
DNA: TGTGCCAGCAGTTTACGGACAGGGCTGGAGACCCAGTACTTC
CDR3: CASSLRTGLETQYF

D: TRBD1
J: TRBJ1-5
size: NA
V: TRBV28
DNA: TGTGCCAGCAGTTTGACAGGGGGGAGCAATCAGCCCCAGCATTTT
CDR3: CASSLTGGSNQPQHF

D: TRBD1
J: TRBJ1-1
size: once
V: TRBV29-1
DNA: TGCAGCGTTGGGCCTGGGCAGGGGGCTGGAACTGAAGCTTTCTTT
CDR3: CSVGPGQGAGTEAFF

D: NA
J: TRBJ1-1
size: NA
V: TRBV30
DNA: TGTGCCTGGAAACTCCCGGGTGGGAACACTGAAGCTTTCTTT
CDR3: CAWKLPGGNTEAFF

D: TRBD2
J: TRBJ2-1
size: once
V: TRBV9
DNA: TGTGCCAGCAGCGCCCGTGGACTAGCGGTTTCCTACAATGAGCAGTTCTTC
CDR3: CASSARGLAVSYNEQFF

D: TRBD1
J: TRBJ2-1
size: NA
V: TRBV19
DNA: TGTGCCAGTAGTAATCGACAGGGGGATAGAAATGAGCAGTTCTTC
CDR3: CASSNRQGDRNEQFF

D: NA
J: TRBJ2-7
size: NA
V: TRBV28
DNA: TGTGCCAGCAGTTTGGTAGCGGTTGGCCCTCCCTACGAGCAGTACTTC
CDR3: CASSLVAVGPPYEQYF

D: NA
J: TRBJ2-3
size: NA
V: TRBV9
DNA: TGTGCCAGCAGCGTAGTAAGGGGGTACTCGAGCACAGATACGCAGTATTTT
CDR3: CASSVVRGYSSTDTQYF

D: NA
J: TRBJ1-1
size: few
V: TRBV19
DNA: TGTGCCAGTAGTTCGGACAGTTTGTACACTGAAGCTTTCTTT
CDR3: CASSSDSLYTEAFF

D: NA
J: TRBJ2-2
size: NA
V: TRBV9
DNA: TGTGCCAGCAGCGACTACCCGAAGACAGGACCACGATACAACACCGGGGAGCTGTTTTTT
CDR3: CASSDYPKTGPRYNTGELFF

D: TRBD2
J: TRBJ2-1
size: NA
V: TRBV9
DNA: TGTGCCAGCAGCGCCTCAGCGGGAGGGGCCTACAATGAGCAGTTCTTC
CDR3: CASSASAGGAYNEQFF

D: TRBD2
J: TRBJ2-1
size: NA
V: TRBV7-3
DNA: TGTGCCAGCAGCTTAAGTCTAGCGGGAGGTATCAATGAGCAGTTCTTC
CDR3: CASSLSLAGGINEQFF

D: NA
J: TRBJ2-2
size: NA
V: TRBV9
DNA: TGTGCCAGCAGCGACGTTGTGGCGGGCACCGGGGAGCTGTTTTTT
CDR3: CASSDVVAGTGELFF